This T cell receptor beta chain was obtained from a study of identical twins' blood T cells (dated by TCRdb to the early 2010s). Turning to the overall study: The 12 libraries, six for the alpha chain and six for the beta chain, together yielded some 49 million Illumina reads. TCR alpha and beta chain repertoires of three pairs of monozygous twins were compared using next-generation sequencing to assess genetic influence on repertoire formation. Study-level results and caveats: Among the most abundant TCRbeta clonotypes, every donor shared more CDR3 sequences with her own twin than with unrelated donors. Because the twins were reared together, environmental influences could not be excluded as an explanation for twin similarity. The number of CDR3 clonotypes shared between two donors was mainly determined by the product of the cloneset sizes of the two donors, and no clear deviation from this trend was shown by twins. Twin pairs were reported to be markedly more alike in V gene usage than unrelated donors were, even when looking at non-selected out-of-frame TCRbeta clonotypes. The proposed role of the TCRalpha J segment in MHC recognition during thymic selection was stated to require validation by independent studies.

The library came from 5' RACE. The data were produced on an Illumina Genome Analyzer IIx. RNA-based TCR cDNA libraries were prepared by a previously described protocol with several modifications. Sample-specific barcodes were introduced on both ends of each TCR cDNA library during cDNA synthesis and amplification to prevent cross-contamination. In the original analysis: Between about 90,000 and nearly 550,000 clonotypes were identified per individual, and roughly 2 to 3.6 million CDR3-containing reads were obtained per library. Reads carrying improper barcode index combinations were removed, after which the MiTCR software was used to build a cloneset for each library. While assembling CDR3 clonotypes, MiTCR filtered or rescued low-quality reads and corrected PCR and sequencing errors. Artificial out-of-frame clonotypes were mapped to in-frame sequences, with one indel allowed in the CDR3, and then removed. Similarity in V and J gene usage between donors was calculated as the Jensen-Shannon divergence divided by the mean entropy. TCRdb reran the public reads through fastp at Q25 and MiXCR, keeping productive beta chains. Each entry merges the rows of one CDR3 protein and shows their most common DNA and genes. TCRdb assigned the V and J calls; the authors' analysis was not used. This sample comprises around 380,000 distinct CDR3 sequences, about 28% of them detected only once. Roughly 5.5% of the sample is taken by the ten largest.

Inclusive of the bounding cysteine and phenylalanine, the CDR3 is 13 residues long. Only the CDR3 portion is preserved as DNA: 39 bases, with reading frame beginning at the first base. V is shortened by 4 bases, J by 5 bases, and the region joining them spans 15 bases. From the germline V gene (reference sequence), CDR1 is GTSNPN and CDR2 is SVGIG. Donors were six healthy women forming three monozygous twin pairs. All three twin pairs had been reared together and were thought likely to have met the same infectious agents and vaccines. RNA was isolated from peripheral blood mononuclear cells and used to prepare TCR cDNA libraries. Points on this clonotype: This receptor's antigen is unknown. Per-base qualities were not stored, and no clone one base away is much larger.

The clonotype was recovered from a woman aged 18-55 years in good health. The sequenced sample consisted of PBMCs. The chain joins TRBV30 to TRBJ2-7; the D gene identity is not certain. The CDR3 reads CAWTFDARNEQYF. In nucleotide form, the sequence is TGTGCCTGGACCTTTGATGCCAGGAACGAGCAGTACTTC.